This passage covers 22 T cell receptor beta chains from one sample sequenced in a study of Graves' ophthalmopathy and Graves' hyperthyroidism. Researchers took RNA transcripts and amplified TCR beta CDR3 regions from them. HTBI primers served in a first-round RT-PCR, which a second-round multiplex PCR followed. TCRdb ran MiXCR on the multiplex PCR reads and lists one entry per CDR3 protein. The repertoire holds 600,000 to 950,000 distinct CDR3 sequences, with roughly 40% as singletons. The source material was peripheral blood. The origin of the receptors is an adult man with Graves' ophthalmopathy.

The chain recombines TRBV2 with TRBJ2-7; 9 positions agree with TRBD1. V was clipped by 3 bases and J by 7 bases; unmatched bases: 16. The CDR3 is 17 amino acids. From germline, CDR1 is SNHLY and CDR2 FYNNEI. The DNA of the CDR3 is TGTGCCAGCAGTGATTTGCCCGGGACAGGGAAAGATAGGGAGCAGTACTTC. Its translation is CASSDLPGTGKDREQYF. Together with reference TRBV2 and TRBJ2-7, the CDR3 gives the full variable domain: EPEVTQTPSHQVTQMGQEVILRCVPISNHLYFYWYRQILGQKVEFLVSFYNNEISEKSEIFDDQFSVERPDGSNFTLKIRSTKLEDSAMYFCASSDLPGTGKDREQYFGPGTRLTVT.

V is TRBV5-4 and J is TRBJ2-7, with 7 bases fitting TRBD1. The CDR3 loop spans 14 amino acids. The V gene's germline CDR1 is SGHNT and CDR2 YYREEE (reference sequence). The J segment lost 6 bases and the V segment lost 0 bases, leaving 6 bases of the junction unmatched. CDR3 DNA: TGTGCCAGCAGCTTGGGACAGGGTGGCACCGAGCAGTACTTC. This codes for CASSLGQGGTEQYF.

Remarks on this clonotype: A read error may produce the germline difference seen at one junction end. J is TRBJ1-4 and V is TRBV7-9; weak D call: TRBD1 (5 bases). The CDR3 runs 10 residues. Looked up from germline, CDR1 is SEHNR and CDR2 is FQNEAQ (reference sequence). The CDR3 loop reads CASSQRQGTF. CDR3 sequence (DNA): TGTGCCAGCAGCCAACGGCAGGGCACCTTC.

This clonotype was observed once. Compared with germline, one end of the junction differs, possibly owing to a read error. The gene calls are TRBV25-1 and TRBJ1-6; D perhaps matches TRBD1 (6 bases). This CDR3 region has 11 residues. Germline V gene sequence: CDR1 MGHDK, CDR2 SYGVNS. CDR3 loop: CASSPPTGSFF. The DNA of the CDR3 is TGTGCCAGCAGTCCTCCGACAGGCTCCTTCTTT.

The CDR3 spells CASSQGKRQQGGFDQPQHF. DNA of the CDR3: TGTGCCAGCAGCCAAGGAAAGAGACAACAGGGTGGTTTTGATCAGCCCCAGCATTTT. J is TRBJ1-5 and V is TRBV14, with a possible D match to TRBD1 (6 bases). V lost 1 base to trimming and J lost 5 bases, with 24 bases between them. Germline loops: CDR1 SGHDN, CDR2 FVKESK. The CDR3 totals 19 residues. The whole variable domain, filled in from reference TRBV14 and TRBJ1-5, reads EAGVTQFPSHSVIEKGQTVTLRCDPISGHDNLYWYRRVMGKEIKFLLHFVKESKQDESGMPNNRFLAERTGGTYSTLKVQPAELEDSGVYFCASSQGKRQQGGFDQPQHFGDGTRLSIL.

The chain has TRBV19 and TRBJ1-5; tentatively, D is TRBD1 (5 bases). The germline gives CDR1 LNHDA, CDR2 SQIVND (reference sequence). The CDR3 is 15 residues long. V was trimmed by 5 bases and J by 3 bases, leaving 14 bases between them. CDR3 sequence reads: CASSGGRNPNQPQHF. The DNA of the CDR3 is TGTGCCAGTAGTGGGGGACGGAACCCCAATCAGCCCCAGCATTTT.

The chain employs TRBV2 and TRBJ1-4; 12 bases map to TRBD1. Germline V gene sequence: CDR1 SNHLY, CDR2 FYNNEI. Trimming removed 4 bases from V and 8 bases from J; junction bases left unmatched: 5. This CDR3 has 15 residues. The CDR3 DNA is TGTGCCAGCAGTGGGGACAGGGGGCGCTTGGAAAAACTGTTTTTT. It translates to CASSGDRGRLEKLFF.

This clonotype was observed at least ten times. V usage is TRBV10-3 and J usage is TRBJ2-5; D remains ambiguous. Germline V gene sequence: CDR1 ENHRY, CDR2 SYGVKD. Trimming removed 0 bases at V and 3 bases at J, with 5 bases between. CDR3 length: 13 residues. CDR3 sequence: CAISESQKETQYF. In DNA form, the CDR3 reads TGTGCCATCAGTGAGTCTCAGAAAGAGACCCAGTACTTC.

This chain links TRBV11-1 with TRBJ2-6; D remains unclear. CDR3 length: 15 amino acids. V was shortened by 5 bases and J by 4 bases, with 12 bases between the two germline ends. Germline CDR1 is SGHAT and CDR2 is FQDESV (reference sequence). CDR3 loop: CASSQRVPGANVLTF. CDR3 nucleotides: TGTGCCAGCAGCCAAAGGGTCCCCGGGGCCAACGTCCTGACTTTC.

The chain employs TRBV10-3 and TRBJ2-2; D is undetermined. The CDR3 is made up of 15 amino acids. Germline CDR1 ENHRY, CDR2 SYGVKD. V lost 2 bases and J 2 bases, leaving 9 bases between the germline ends. The CDR3 loop is CAISEVSLNTGELFF. The CDR3 DNA reads TGTGCCATCAGTGAGGTGTCGCTAAACACCGGGGAGCTGTTTTTT.

There are many counts of this clonotype. The chain is built from TRBV9 and TRBJ1-6; D is unresolved. Germline V gene data show CDR1 as SGDLS and CDR2 as YYNGEE. The V and J ends lost 0 bases and 9 bases respectively, with 7 bases between them. The CDR3 is 13 amino acids. For the CDR3, the DNA is TGTGCCAGCAGCGTAGATGGGCTTTCACCCCTCCACTTT. It codes for CASSVDGLSPLHF. The entire variable domain, with the rest obtained from reference TRBV9 and TRBJ1-6, is as follows: DSGVTQTPKHLITATGQRVTLRCSPRSGDLSVYWYQQSLDQGLQFLIQYYNGEERAKGNILERFSAQQFPDLHSELNLSSLELGDSALYFCASSVDGLSPLHFGNGTRLTVT.

At least ten counts were recorded for this clonotype. The chain combines TRBV12-3 or TRBV12-4 with TRBJ1-6; D may be TRBD1 (5 bases). V dropped 5 bases and J dropped 7 bases, with 12 bases sitting between them. The CDR3 is 14 amino acids. CDR3 protein: CASSRDGYNSPLHF. The CDR3 region has the DNA TGTGCCAGCAGTCGGGACGGTTACAATTCACCCCTCCACTTT.

The chain employs TRBV9 and TRBJ2-7; perhaps TRBD2 as D (6 bases). V lost 5 bases, J lost 0 bases, and 18 bases lay in between. Germline CDR1 is SGDLS and CDR2 is YYNGEE. The CDR3 spans 16 residues. In nucleotides, the CDR3 is TGTGCCAGCAGTCCGCCGGGACTTTCAAGCTCCTACGAGCAGTACTTC. Protein sequence: CASSPPGLSSSYEQYF.

In its sample, this clonotype was seen a few times. V usage is TRBV19 and J usage is TRBJ1-2; D possibly corresponds to TRBD1 (5 bases). In germline, CDR1 is LNHDA, CDR2 SQIVND (reference sequence). The CDR3 has 14 amino acids. V was cut by 4 bases and J by 6 bases, with 15 bases left in between. DNA of the CDR3: TGTGCCAGTAGTACAAACGGGGCAGGGAATGGCTACACCTTC. It encodes CASSTNGAGNGYTF.

This clonotype was recorded at least ten times. The chain carries TRBV12-3 or TRBV12-4 and TRBJ1-1; D is unclear. This CDR3 is built from 13 residues. The V and J ends lost 3 bases and 7 bases respectively, with 12 bases between them. The CDR3 coding sequence is TGTGCCAGCAGTTTGAAAGTGGACGTTGAAGCTTTCTTT. This encodes CASSLKVDVEAFF.

This clonotype was seen only a few times. The genes are TRBV9 and TRBJ2-7, with 8 bases identical to TRBD2. Unmatched junction bases numbered 8, after V lost 3 bases and J lost 3 bases. CDR3 length: 15 amino acids. Germline assignment: CDR1 SGDLS and CDR2 YYNGEE. In DNA form, the CDR3 reads TGTGCCAGCAGCGCCGGGGGGGCAGACAACTACGAGCAGTACTTC. Translated: CASSAGGADNYEQYF. Drawing the rest from reference TRBV9 and TRBJ2-7, the complete variable domain is DSGVTQTPKHLITATGQRVTLRCSPRSGDLSVYWYQQSLDQGLQFLIQYYNGEERAKGNILERFSAQQFPDLHSELNLSSLELGDSALYFCASSAGGADNYEQYFGPGTRLTVT.

Ten or more counts support this clonotype. The gene calls are TRBV20-1 and TRBJ1-5; 8 bases align to TRBD1. This CDR3 has 14 residues. Germline CDR1 is DFQATT and CDR2 is SNEGSKA (reference sequence). Unmatched junction bases numbered 4, after V lost 5 bases and J lost 1 base. CDR3: CSAARTGSNQPQHF. Here the CDR3 DNA reads TGCAGTGCTGCTCGGACAGGGAGCAATCAGCCCCAGCATTTT.

This chain uses TRBV6-5 with TRBJ1-6; 7 bases align to TRBD1. Per germline, CDR1 MNHEY and CDR2 SVGAGI. The CDR3 length is 16 residues. V dropped 2 bases and J dropped 8; count of bases not matched to a gene: 9. The CDR3, as DNA: TGTGCCAGCAGTTACCTACAGGGGCGCGAGGATTCACCCCTCCACTTT. It codes for CASSYLQGREDSPLHF.

The CDR3 sequence: CSANSFSGNLGNEQFF. CDR3 nucleotide sequence: TGCAGTGCTAACTCTTTTTCCGGGAATTTAGGCAATGAGCAGTTCTTC. V is TRBV20-1 and J is TRBJ2-1; maybe TRBD2 (5 bases). The ends were cut back, 4 bases at V and 6 bases at J, with 22 bases in the middle. Germline CDR1 and CDR2: DFQATT and SNEGSKA (reference sequence). CDR3 size: 16 residues.

This chain links TRBV7-9 with TRBJ2-2; D possibly corresponds to TRBD2 (6 bases). This CDR3 comprises 12 residues. V lost 0 bases to trimming and J lost 17 bases, with 13 bases between them. Germline V gives CDR1 SEHNR, CDR2 FQNEAQ (reference sequence). The CDR3 coding sequence is TGTGCCAGCAGCTTAGCAGGCGGGGAGCGTTTTTTT. Translated: CASSLAGGERFF.

The chain is built from TRBV11-1 and TRBJ2-7; TRBD1 might be the D (6 bases). Trimming took 3 bases from V and 6 from J, leaving 18 bases between them. There are 15 residues in the CDR3. Germline CDR1 is SGHAT and CDR2 is FQDESV (reference sequence). The CDR3 region is CASSLGAQRGGEQYF. In nucleotides, the CDR3 is TGTGCCAGCAGCTTGGGGGCCCAGCGCGGCGGCGAGCAGTACTTC.

The chain has TRBV9 and TRBJ2-2; D gene ambiguous. The CDR3 is made up of 14 amino acids. Germline V gene data show CDR1 as SGDLS and CDR2 as YYNGEE. The V end was cut by 3 bases, the J end by 1 base, with 7 bases between. The CDR3 sequence: CASSAQLNTGELFF. The CDR3 DNA follows: TGTGCCAGCAGCGCACAATTGAACACCGGGGAGCTGTTTTTT.